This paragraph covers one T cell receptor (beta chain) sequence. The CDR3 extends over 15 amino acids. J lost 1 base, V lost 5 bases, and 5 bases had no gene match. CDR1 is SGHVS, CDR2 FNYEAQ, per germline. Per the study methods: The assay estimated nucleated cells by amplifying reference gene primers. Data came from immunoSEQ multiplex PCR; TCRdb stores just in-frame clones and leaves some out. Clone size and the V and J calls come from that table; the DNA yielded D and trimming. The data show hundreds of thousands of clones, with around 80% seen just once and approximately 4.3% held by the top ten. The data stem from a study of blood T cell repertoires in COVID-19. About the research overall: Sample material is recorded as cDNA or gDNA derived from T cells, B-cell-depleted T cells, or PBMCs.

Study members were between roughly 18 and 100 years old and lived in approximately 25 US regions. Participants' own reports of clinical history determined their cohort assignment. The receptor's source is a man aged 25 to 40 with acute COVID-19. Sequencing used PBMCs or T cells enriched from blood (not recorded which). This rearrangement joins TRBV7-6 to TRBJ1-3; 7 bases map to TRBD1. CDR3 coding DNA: TGTGCCAGCAGCGTCACAGGGGAGTCTGGAAACACCATATATTTT. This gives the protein CASSVTGESGNTIYF. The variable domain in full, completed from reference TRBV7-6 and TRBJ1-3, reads GAGVSQSPRYKVTKRGQDVALRCDPISGHVSLYWYRQALGQGPEFLTYFNYEAQQDKSGLPNDRFSAERPEGSISTLTIQRTEQRDSAMYRCASSVTGESGNTIYFGEGSWLTVV.